These 29 T cell receptor beta chains share one sample of origin, sequenced in a study of CD8+CD57+ T cells in acquired aplastic anemia. Genomic DNA, serving as template, underwent TCR beta VDJ and CDR3 profiling. TCRdb analysed the reads with MiXCR anew, one entry per CDR3 protein. The data show 350,000 to 450,000 distinct CDR3 sequences, 65% to 80% seen once. The source material was sorted CD4+, CD8+, or CD8+CD57+ T cells (not recorded which) from PBMCs. These receptors all come from a human donor in good health, serving as a control.

The chain carries TRBV29-1 and TRBJ1-2; TRBD1 agrees at 7 bases. Trimming at V came to 7 bases and at J to 12 bases, leaving 20 bases not matched to a gene. The CDR3 extends over 14 amino acids. CDR1 and CDR2 (germline): SQVTM, ANQGSEA. In DNA, the CDR3 is TGCAGCGCGACAGAACAGGGACAGCCATATAGCAACACCTTC. Translating it yields CSATEQGQPYSNTF. The full variable domain, with the rest looked up from reference TRBV29-1 and TRBJ1-2, is SAVISQKPSRDICQRGTSLTIQCQVDSQVTMMFWYRQQPGQSLTLIATANQGSEATYESGFVIDKFPISRPNLTFSTLTVSNMSPEDSSIYLCSATEQGQPYSNTFGSGTRLTVV.

V and J are TRBV2 and TRBJ1-2, with D tentatively TRBD1 (6 bases). Trimming cost V 4 bases and J 1 base, with 22 bases left between them. Per germline, CDR1 SNHLY and CDR2 FYNNEI. CDR3 size: 18 residues. The CDR3 spells CASSGGGRPSDFNYGYTF. CDR3 nucleotides: TGTGCCAGCAGTGGGGGGGGCCGACCAAGTGATTTTAACTATGGCTACACCTTC. The variable domain in full, completed from reference TRBV2 and TRBJ1-2, reads EPEVTQTPSHQVTQMGQEVILRCVPISNHLYFYWYRQILGQKVEFLVSFYNNEISEKSEIFDDQFSVERPDGSNFTLKIRSTKLEDSAMYFCASSGGGRPSDFNYGYTFGSGTRLTVV.

This rearrangement joins TRBV11-2 to TRBJ2-7; D ambiguous. The CDR3 is 15 amino acids. Germline CDR1 reads SGHAT; CDR2 reads FQNNGV. The V end lost 3 bases, the J end lost 2 bases, and 14 bases lay between the germline ends. For the CDR3, the DNA is TGTGCCAGCAGCTTGGCCAAACATTGGGCCTACGAGCAGTACTTC. Translation: CASSLAKHWAYEQYF.

The chain carries TRBV7-8 and TRBJ2-3; D is uncertain. This CDR3 spans 15 amino acids. The germline gives CDR1 SGHVS, CDR2 FQNEAQ. V shed 1 base and J shed 2 bases, with 10 bases lying between them. The CDR3 region has the DNA TGTGCCAGCAGCTTAGTCGGGCAGATCACAGATACGCAGTATTTT. It encodes CASSLVGQITDTQYF.

J is TRBJ2-3 and V is TRBV7-8; the match to TRBD2 covers 7 bases. Germline V lookup: CDR1 SGHVS, CDR2 FQNEAQ. This CDR3 comprises 15 residues. Trimming took 6 bases from V and 1 from J; bases not matched to a gene: 7. The CDR3 DNA sequence: TGTGCCAGCAGGGGGGAGCGGGGTGGCACAGATACGCAGTATTTT. Translated, it gives CASRGERGGTDTQYF.

The chain recombines TRBV25-1 with TRBJ2-7; 7 bases are shared with TRBD1. Germline values: CDR1 MGHDK, CDR2 SYGVNS. The CDR3 sequence is 15 residues long. J lost 3 bases, V lost 3 bases, and 8 bases had no gene match. CDR3 DNA sequence: TGTGCCAGCAGTGATGGGGCCTACAGGGGCTACGAGCAGTACTTC. It translates to CASSDGAYRGYEQYF.

The chain joins TRBV29-1 to TRBJ1-3, with D possibly being TRBD1 (6 bases). The CDR3 loop spans 17 amino acids. Germline CDR1 reads SQVTM; CDR2 reads ANQGSEA. V was clipped by 3 bases and J by 8 bases, with 26 bases between them. CDR3 amino acids: CSVESPSTGVDGYTIYF. The DNA for the CDR3 is TGCAGCGTTGAGTCGCCCTCGACAGGAGTGGATGGCTACACCATATATTTT.

This chain joins TRBV6-4 and TRBJ2-7; 10 bases line up with TRBD1. The J segment lost 2 bases and the V segment lost 2 bases, leaving 6 bases of the junction unmatched. The CDR3 runs 16 residues. Germline CDR1 is MRHNA and CDR2 is SNTAGT. The CDR3: CASSDAGTGETYEQYF. CDR3 in DNA: TGTGCCAGCAGTGACGCTGGGACAGGGGAGACCTACGAGCAGTACTTC.

The J gene is TRBJ1-2, the V gene TRBV2; 10 bases match TRBD1. The trim removed 10 bases at V and 6 bases at J, leaving 5 bases unmatched. This CDR3 contains 12 residues. The germline CDR1 and CDR2 sequences are SNHLY and FYNNEI. For the CDR3, the DNA is TGTGCCAACCCGGACAGGGGGAATGGCTACACCTTC. Amino acids: CANPDRGNGYTF.

Turning to this clonotype: A read error may produce the germline difference seen at one junction end. This chain connects TRBV7-2 to TRBJ2-3; weak D call: TRBD2 (6 bases). The germline CDR1 and CDR2 sequences are SGHTA and FQGNSA. The CDR3 is 14 amino acids. CDR3 sequence: CASSQGLSDYEQYF. The CDR3 DNA is TGCGCCAGCAGCCAAGGTTTGTCGGACTACGAGCAGTATTTT. Together with reference TRBV7-2 and TRBJ2-3, the CDR3 gives the full variable domain: GAGVSQSPSNKVTEKGKDVELRCDPISGHTALYWYRQSLGQGLEFLIYFQGNSAPDKSGLPSDRFSAERTGGSVSTLTIQRTQQEDSAVYLCASSQGLSDYEQYFGPGTRLTVL.

The sample holds one count of this clonotype. The chain combines TRBV7-2 with TRBJ1-1; D ambiguous. Germline-derived CDR1 and CDR2 are SGHTA and FQGNSA. The V end was cut by 1 base, the J end by 4 bases, with 22 bases between. This CDR3 spans 18 amino acids. This chain's CDR3 is CASSLEGRLAKVTTEAFF. CDR3 coding DNA: TGTGCCAGCAGCTTAGAGGGTCGGCTGGCCAAAGTGACCACTGAAGCTTTCTTT.

V gene TRBV7-3 combines with J gene TRBJ1-4; D ambiguous. CDR3 length: 15 amino acids. CDR1 and CDR2 (germline): SGHTA, FQGTGA. V was trimmed by 5 bases and J by 17 bases, leaving 27 bases between them. The CDR3: CASSTRPNTEAFFFF. The CDR3 DNA reads TGTGCCAGCAGCACACGTCCGAACACTGAAGCTTTCTTTTTTTTT.

V gene TRBV6-6 combines with J gene TRBJ1-5, with 12 nucleotides matching TRBD1. CDR1 is MNHNY and CDR2 is SVGAGI in the germline V gene (reference sequence). The CDR3 spans 17 residues. V lost 5 bases and J lost 2; bases outside the gene matches: 7. The CDR3: CASSRGDRGLGNQPQHF. CDR3 nucleotide sequence: TGTGCCAGCAGTAGAGGGGACAGGGGGCTTGGCAATCAGCCCCAGCATTTT.

This clonotype was observed at least ten times. The CDR3 here is CASSQGLGVEYEQYF. CDR3 coding DNA: TGCGCCAGCAGCCAAGGACTCGGGGTAGAGTACGAGCAGTACTTC. The rearrangement joins TRBV4-3 to TRBJ2-7; weak D call: TRBD2 (5 bases). With 1 base removed from V and 4 bases from J, the gap between germline ends came to 14 bases. The CDR3 contains 15 residues. Germline V gene lookup returns CDR1 LGHNA and CDR2 YSLEER.

This chain joins TRBV7-3 and TRBJ2-6; D gene ambiguous. The ends were cut back, 2 bases at V and 4 bases at J, with 3 bases in the middle. The CDR3 is 13 amino acids. Germline values: CDR1 SGHTA, CDR2 FQGTGA. Written as DNA, the CDR3 is TGTGCCAGCAGCTTATGGGGGGCCAACGTCCTGACTTTC. Amino acid sequence: CASSLWGANVLTF.

The chain recombines TRBV7-2 with TRBJ2-1, with D perhaps being TRBD1 or TRBD2 (5 bases each). Trimming cost V 3 bases and J 10 bases, with 22 bases left between them. Germline V CDR1 and CDR2: SGHTA, FQGNSA. This CDR3 comprises 16 residues. The CDR3 reads CASSFAGETDTQEQFF. The CDR3 DNA follows: TGTGCCAGCAGCTTTGCCGGGGAGACAGATACGCAGGAGCAGTTCTTC.

The chain employs TRBV5-1 and TRBJ2-1, with 8 nucleotides matching TRBD1. CDR1 SGHRS and CDR2 YFSETQ come from the germline V gene. V shed 5 bases, J shed 2 bases, and the junction held 12 bases outside the gene matches. There are 17 residues in the CDR3. CDR3 nucleotides: TGCGCCAGCAGTGAATCAGGGGGCGGGACACCCTACAATGAGCAGTTCTTC. It is translated as CASSESGGGTPYNEQFF.

This chain links TRBV7-2 with TRBJ1-1; D gene ambiguous. The CDR3 is 17 residues long. Germline CDR1 reads SGHTA; CDR2 reads FQGNSA. Deletions cut 1 base from V and 12 bases from J, with 27 bases between. The CDR3 bases are TGTGCCAGCAGCTTAGTACTCACAAAAGAGATGAACACTGAGACTTTCTTT. Its protein is CASSLVLTKEMNTETFF. Full variable domain (rest looked up from reference TRBV7-2 and TRBJ1-1): GAGVSQSPSNKVTEKGKDVELRCDPISGHTALYWYRQSLGQGLEFLIYFQGNSAPDKSGLPSDRFSAERTGGSVSTLTIQRTQQEDSAVYLCASSLVLTKEMNTETFFGQGTRLTVV.

The rearrangement links TRBV19 to TRBJ1-5; D uncertain. CDR3 length: 15 amino acids. In germline, CDR1 is LNHDA, CDR2 SQIVND (reference sequence). Trimming stripped 6 bases from V and 4 bases from J, with 16 bases between. In nucleotides, the CDR3 is TGTGCCAGTAGGTTCGAAGGAGGGAATAATCAGCCCCAGCATTTT. This translates into CASRFEGGNNQPQHF.

The V call is TRBV7-9, the J call TRBJ1-3; maybe TRBD1 (5 bases). Trimming removed 1 base at V and 4 bases at J, with 14 bases between. Germline CDR1 reads SEHNR; CDR2 reads FQNEAQ (reference sequence). This CDR3 has 16 residues. In nucleotides, the CDR3 is TGTGCCAGCAGCTTAGTGGGGGACCAACGGGGAAACACCATATATTTT. Its protein is CASSLVGDQRGNTIYF.

Concerning this clonotype: An end of the junction does not agree with germline; a read error may underlie this. The V and J genes are TRBV9 and TRBJ1-2, with D uncertain. CDR1 SGDLS and CDR2 YYNGEE come from the germline V gene. This CDR3 has 13 amino acids. The CDR3 coding sequence is TGTGCCAGCAGCGAAGAGGCCCTCGGCTACGACCAGTTC. Its protein is CASSEEALGYDQF. The full variable domain, in which reference TRBV9 and TRBJ1-2 provide the parts outside the CDR3, is DSGVTQTPKHLITATGQRVTLRCSPRSGDLSVYWYQQSLDQGLQFLIQYYNGEERAKGNILERFSAQQFPDLHSELNLSSLELGDSALYFCASSEEALGYDQFGSGTRLTVV.

In this sample, this clonotype turned up many times. This chain uses TRBV12-3 or TRBV12-4 with TRBJ2-1; D assignment may be TRBD1 or TRBD2 (5 bases each). The CDR3 loop spans 14 amino acids. V lost 2 bases to trimming and J lost 7 bases, with 12 bases between them. The CDR3 region has the DNA TGTGCCAGCAGTTTAACGGCTGGGACGAATGAGCAGTTCTTC. Protein: CASSLTAGTNEQFF.

In regard to this clonotype: A clone one base away is much larger, so this may be a read error. V usage is TRBV30 and J usage is TRBJ2-7; 11 nucleotides match TRBD1. CDR3 length equals 15 residues. Per germline, CDR1 GTSNPN and CDR2 SVGIG (reference sequence). Losses at the gene ends were 5 bases for V and 5 bases for J; bases not matched to a gene: 11. CDR3 amino acids: CAWALPRTGGHEQYF. The CDR3, as DNA: TGTGCCTGGGCCCTCCCCCGGACAGGGGGCCACGAGCAGTACTTC.

In the case of this clonotype: Possible read error: a much larger clone is one base away. This chain links TRBV10-1 with TRBJ1-5; no firm D call. CDR3 size: 14 residues. Germline V lookup: CDR1 WNHNN, CDR2 SYGVQD (reference sequence). The CDR3 loop is CASTDTVSNQPQHF. CDR3 coding DNA: TGTGCCAGCACGGATACGGTTTCCAATCAGCCCCAGCATTTT.

This sequence joins TRBV5-1 and TRBJ1-6; a weak D match, TRBD1 (5 bases). CDR3 length: 16 amino acids. Germline CDR1 SGHRS, CDR2 YFSETQ. V lost 4 bases, J lost 2 bases, and 13 bases lay in between. CDR3 in amino acids: CASSISGGAYNSPLHF. In nucleotides, the CDR3 is TGCGCCAGCAGCATTTCTGGGGGGGCCTATAATTCACCCCTCCACTTT.

As regards this clonotype: No conserved phenylalanine or tryptophan is present at the end of the CDR3, so a read error is the likely explanation. It is unclear where the CDR3 begins or ends on the DNA, so no DNA is shown, and the CDR3 is as TCRdb lists it. The chain joins TRBV9 to TRBJ2-7; TRBD1, the table's D call, was not compared with the DNA. Germline V CDR1 and CDR2: SGDLS, YYNGEE. The CDR3 contains 14 residues when both ends are counted. The CDR3 is CASSVTGDTEADRA.

The J gene is TRBJ2-5, the V gene TRBV2; tentatively, D is TRBD2 (5 bases). This CDR3 is built from 15 residues. Germline-derived CDR1 and CDR2 are SNHLY and FYNNEI. The ends were cut back, 7 bases at V and 1 base at J, with 16 bases in the middle. The CDR3 sequence: CASTLRTVRQETQYF. The CDR3 DNA sequence: TGTGCCAGCACCCTCCGGACTGTACGCCAAGAGACCCAGTACTTC.

This clonotype was counted once. A junction boundary mismatches the germline segment, possibly from a read error. The chain carries TRBV7-8 and TRBJ1-2; D uncertain. This CDR3 has 14 residues. Germline CDR1 and CDR2: SGHVS and FQNEAQ. The CDR3 region has the DNA TGTGCCAGTAGTCACGAGGTTTTGGAGTATCGCTACACTTTC. Protein product: CASSHEVLEYRYTF.

The V call is TRBV29-1, the J call TRBJ1-2; no definite D call. The germline V gene has CDR1 SQVTM and CDR2 ANQGSEA. V lost 4 bases, J lost 3 bases, and 18 bases lay in between. This CDR3 is built from 15 residues. DNA for the CDR3: TGCAGCGTTGTCAAGGTTCAGGCACAGTACTATGGCTACACCTTC. Translation: CSVVKVQAQYYGYTF.